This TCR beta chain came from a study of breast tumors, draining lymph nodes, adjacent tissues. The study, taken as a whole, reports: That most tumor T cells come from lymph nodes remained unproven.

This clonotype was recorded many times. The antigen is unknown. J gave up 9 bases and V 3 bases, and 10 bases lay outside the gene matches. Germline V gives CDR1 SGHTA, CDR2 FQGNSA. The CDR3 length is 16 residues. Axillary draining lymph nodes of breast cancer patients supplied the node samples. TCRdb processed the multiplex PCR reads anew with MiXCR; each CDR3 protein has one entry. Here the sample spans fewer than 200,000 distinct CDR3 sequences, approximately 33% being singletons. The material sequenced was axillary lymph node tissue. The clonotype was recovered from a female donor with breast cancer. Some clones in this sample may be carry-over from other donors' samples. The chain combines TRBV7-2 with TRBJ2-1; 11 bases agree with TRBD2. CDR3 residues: CASSFQPSGGRSEQFF. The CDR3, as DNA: TGTGCCAGCAGCTTCCAGCCTAGCGGGGGGCGTAGTGAGCAGTTCTTC.